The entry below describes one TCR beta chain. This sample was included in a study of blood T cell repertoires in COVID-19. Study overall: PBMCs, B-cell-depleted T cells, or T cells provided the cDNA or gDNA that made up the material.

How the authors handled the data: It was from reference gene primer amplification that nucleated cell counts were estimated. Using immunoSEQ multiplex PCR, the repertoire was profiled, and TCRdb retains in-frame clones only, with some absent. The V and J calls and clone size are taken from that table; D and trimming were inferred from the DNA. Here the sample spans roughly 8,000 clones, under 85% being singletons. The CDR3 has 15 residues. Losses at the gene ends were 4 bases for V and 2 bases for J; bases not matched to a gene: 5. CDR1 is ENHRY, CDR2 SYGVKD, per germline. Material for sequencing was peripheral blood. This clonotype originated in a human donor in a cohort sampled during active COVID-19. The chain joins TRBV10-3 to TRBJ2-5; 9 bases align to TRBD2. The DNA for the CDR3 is TGTGCCATCAGTGCCTGGGCGGGAGGGCAAGAGACCCAGTACTTC. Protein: CAISAWAGGQETQYF.